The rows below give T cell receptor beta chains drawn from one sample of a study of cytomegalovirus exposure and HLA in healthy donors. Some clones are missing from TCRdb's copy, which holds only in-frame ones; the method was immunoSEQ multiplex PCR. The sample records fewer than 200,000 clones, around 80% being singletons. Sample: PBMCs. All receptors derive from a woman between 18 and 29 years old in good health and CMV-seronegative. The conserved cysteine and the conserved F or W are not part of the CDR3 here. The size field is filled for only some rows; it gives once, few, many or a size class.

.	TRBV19	ASSMTSSSGNTIY
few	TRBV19	ASSMNLQVSNQPQH
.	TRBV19	GTRGRYSNQPQH
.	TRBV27	ASSLALGQSYEQY
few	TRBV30	AWSDGQGVYEQY
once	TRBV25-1	ASSDVAAYNEQF
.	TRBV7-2	ASSSGLAKNIQY
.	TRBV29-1	SVKGQVYEQY
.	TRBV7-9	ASSLRTGGYETQY
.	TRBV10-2	ASSDSWLAGGNEQF
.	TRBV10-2	ASSESTTGITEAF
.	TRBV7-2	ASSLSGSGFEQY
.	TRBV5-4	ASSLVDRGYNEQF
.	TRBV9	ASSLGTSGTPLKF
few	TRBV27	ASSTGQGIGYT
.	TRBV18	ASSPPGGASYEQY
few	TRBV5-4	ASSLGGGSEKLF
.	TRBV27	ASTNRLSSYNSPLH
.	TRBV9	ASSVVTGGSTGELF
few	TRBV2	ASRAEAWETQY
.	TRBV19	ASSIRDRKIGT
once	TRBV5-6	ASSLVGGASGSAGDIQY
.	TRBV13	ASSPLAGGNTDTQY
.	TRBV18	ASSPRNIETTEAF
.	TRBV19	ASSVPTGQGPPEAF
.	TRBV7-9	ASSWDRAGSANTEAF